A selection of T cell receptor beta chains follows, all from one sample in a study of blood T cell repertoires in COVID-19. The data were produced by immunoSEQ multiplex PCR, yet TCRdb's version contains in-frame clones alone and is incomplete. The profile covers 320,000 or so clones, with roughly 85% appearing a single time and approximately 1.9% taken by the ten largest. Sequencing was performed on PBMCs or T cells enriched from blood (not recorded which). All receptors derive from a woman in her 30s who had been exposed to COVID-19. CDR3s include the opening cysteine and the closing phenylalanine or tryptophan. Each record gives: CDR3 length, clone size, J gene, V gene, D gene, CDR3 protein, CDR3 DNA. D genes are given only for firm matches. Clone sizes are given selectively: once, few, many, or a class where the clone is expanded.

12,once,TRBJ2-1,TRBV28,-,CASRPSGYEQFF,TGTGCCAGCAGACCCAGCGGGTATGAGCAGTTCTTC
14,-,TRBJ2-1,TRBV7-6,-,CASSLLPSASEQFF,TGTGCCAGCAGCTTATTGCCTAGCGCGAGTGAGCAGTTCTTC
15,-,TRBJ2-5,TRBV5-6,TRBD2,CASSLGLAVEETQYF,TGTGCCAGCAGCTTGGGACTAGCGGTTGAAGAGACCCAGTACTTC
16,-,TRBJ2-3,TRBV3-1/TRBV3-2,TRBD2,CASSRRTSGDTDTQYF,TGTGCCAGCAGCCGCAGGACTAGCGGGGACACAGATACGCAGTATTTT
19,-,TRBJ2-7,TRBV21-1,-,CASSKARKSLAPSSYEQYF,TGTGCCAGCAGCAAAGCGCGGAAATCACTAGCCCCGAGCTCCTACGAGCAGTACTTC
12,-,TRBJ2-2,TRBV7-9,-,CASSLDVGELFF,TGTGCCAGCAGCTTAGATGTAGGGGAGCTGTTTTTT
13,-,TRBJ1-2,TRBV12-3/TRBV12-4,TRBD1,CASMDRGNYGYTF,TGTGCCAGCATGGACAGGGGAAACTATGGCTACACCTTC
17,once,TRBJ2-3,TRBV5-6,TRBD2,CASSPRTSGRLLDTQYF,TGTGCCAGCAGCCCCCGGACTAGCGGGAGGTTATTAGATACGCAGTATTTT
13,-,TRBJ1-5,TRBV30,-,CAWSVEGNQPQHF,TGTGCCTGGAGTGTTGAGGGCAATCAGCCCCAGCATTTT
13,-,TRBJ1-5,TRBV7-9,-,CASSPEGGQPQHF,TGTGCCAGCAGCCCTGAAGGGGGTCAGCCCCAGCATTTT
15,-,TRBJ1-5,TRBV7-8,-,CASSVTGSFNQPQHF,TGTGCCAGCAGCGTAACAGGGTCTTTCAATCAGCCCCAGCATTTT
13,-,TRBJ2-2,TRBV12-3/TRBV12-4,TRBD1,CASSRTGAGELFF,TGTGCCAGCAGCCGAACAGGGGCCGGGGAGCTGTTTTTT
16,-,TRBJ2-3,TRBV7-2,TRBD2,CASSLELAGESDTQYF,TGTGCCAGCAGCTTAGAACTAGCGGGAGAGTCAGATACGCAGTATTTT
14,once,TRBJ2-7,TRBV7-9,-,CASSLTTATYEQYF,TGTGCCAGCAGCTTAACTACTGCAACCTACGAGCAGTACTTC
15,-,TRBJ2-2,TRBV4-2,-,CASSQGKPGTGELFF,TGTGCCAGCAGCCAGGGCAAACCTGGCACCGGGGAGCTGTTTTTT
12,-,TRBJ2-7,TRBV4-1,-,CASSRTEDEQYF,TGCGCCAGCAGCCGGACTGAGGACGAGCAGTACTTC
16,few,TRBJ2-1,TRBV11-1,TRBD2,CASSLMSGRSSGEQFF,TGTGCCAGCAGCTTGATGAGCGGGAGGTCCTCTGGTGAGCAGTTCTTC
14,-,TRBJ1-4,TRBV2,-,CAGKEDRPAEKLFF,TGTGCCGGGAAAGAAGACAGGCCGGCTGAAAAACTGTTTTTT
15,-,TRBJ1-2,TRBV7-2,-,CASSLAGDGGVGYTF,TGTGCCAGCAGCTTAGCGGGAGATGGGGGGGTTGGCTACACCTTC
14,-,TRBJ2-7,TRBV7-2,TRBD1,CASSLGQGVYEQYF,TGTGCCAGCAGCTTAGGGCAGGGGGTCTACGAGCAGTACTTC
12,-,TRBJ1-2,TRBV29-1,-,CSVEPEIYGYTF,TGCAGCGTTGAACCTGAGATCTATGGCTACACCTTC
15,-,TRBJ1-5,TRBV4-1,-,CASSQVDFGNQPQHF,TGCGCCAGCAGCCAAGTAGATTTTGGCAATCAGCCCCAGCATTTT
15,once,TRBJ2-1,TRBV11-2,TRBD2,CASSLGGSGYNEQFF,TGTGCCAGCAGCTTGGGCGGGAGCGGCTACAATGAGCAGTTCTTC
17,-,TRBJ2-3,TRBV5-4,TRBD2,CASSFGLSGGSTDTQYF,TGTGCCAGCAGCTTCGGACTTAGCGGGGGTAGCACAGATACGCAGTATTTT
18,-,TRBJ2-6,TRBV18,TRBD1,CASSPAGQGFSGANVLTF,TGTGCCAGCTCTCCGGCGGGACAGGGGTTCTCTGGGGCCAACGTCCTGACTTTC
14,-,TRBJ1-2,TRBV7-9,-,CASSLGSAQGGYTF,TGTGCCAGCAGCTTAGGATCGGCTCAGGGTGGCTACACCTTC
13,-,TRBJ2-1,TRBV19,-,CASSIAKPNEQFF,TGTGCCAGTAGTATAGCAAAGCCCAATGAGCAGTTCTTC
18,few,TRBJ2-3,TRBV5-1,TRBD2,CASSRFATGGSGKDTQYF,TGCGCCAGCAGCCGATTCGCCACGGGCGGGAGCGGGAAAGATACGCAGTATTTT
16,-,TRBJ1-1,TRBV6-5,-,CASSYSAGLPGTEAFF,TGTGCCAGCAGTTACTCGGCGGGCCTACCAGGCACTGAAGCTTTCTTT
17,-,TRBJ2-7,TRBV4-2,TRBD2,CASSQESFLAGSYEQYF,TGTGCCAGCAGCCAAGAATCCTTTCTAGCGGGTTCCTACGAGCAGTACTTC
14,-,TRBJ1-4,TRBV10-3,-,CAISESGAAEKLFF,TGTGCCATCAGTGAGTCAGGGGCAGCAGAAAAACTGTTTTTT
14,-,TRBJ1-5,TRBV18,TRBD1,CASSPRDRGKSQHF,TGTGCCAGCTCCCCCCGGGACAGGGGTAAGTCCCAGCATTTT
14,many,TRBJ1-1,TRBV15,-,CATSRDRRAGEAFF,TGTGCCACCAGCAGAGATCGACGGGCAGGGGAAGCTTTCTTT
16,-,TRBJ1-3,TRBV3-1/TRBV3-2,-,CASSQDRRPSGNTIYF,TGTGCCAGCAGCCAAGATAGGAGACCCTCTGGAAACACCATATATTTT
13,-,TRBJ2-5,TRBV6-2/TRBV6-3,TRBD1,CASSYRQGETQYF,TGTGCCAGCAGTTACAGACAGGGGGAGACCCAGTACTTC
15,-,TRBJ1-1,TRBV19,-,CASSPSQGLNTEAFF,TGTGCCAGTAGTCCATCCCAGGGTTTGAACACTGAAGCTTTCTTT